This TCR beta chain derives from a study of control samples from healthy donors and cancer patients. Germline V gives CDR1 SGHAT, CDR2 FQNNGV. The CDR3 is 17 amino acids. The V end lost 2 bases, the J end lost 6 bases, and 21 bases lay between the germline ends. Method: immunoSEQ multiplex PCR; TCRdb's copy keeps in-frame clones and lacks some. The sample contains about 410,000 clones, 80% to 95% of which appear only once. The sequence derives from a man between 40 and 49 years old with head and neck cancer. This chain connects TRBV11-2 to TRBJ2-3; the D gene could be TRBD1 or TRBD2 (6 bases each). Sequencing was performed on PBMCs. In nucleotides, the CDR3 is TGTGCCAGCAGCTTACGGGGGCCCCCTTATCCTACCGATACGCAGTATTTT. Translated, it gives CASSLRGPPYPTDTQYF.